This entry lists 10 T cell receptor beta chains sequenced from one sample in a study of shared clonotypes between healthy human individuals. Naive CD8 populations comprised CD45RO-negative cells positively selected for CCR7, excluding terminally differentiated effector memory CD45RA+ cells. Sequencing used immunoSEQ multiplex PCR; TCRdb keeps in-frame clones, though not all of them. The repertoire has about 2.1 million clones, roughly 93% of them found once; the top ten carry around 1.8%. What was sequenced was naive CD8+ T cells from PBMCs. The receptors come from a man between 18 and 35 years old in good health. Some clones in this sample may be carry-over from other donors' samples.

The chain carries TRBV6-5 and TRBJ1-1; D not certain. CDR3 length equals 13 residues. Germline-derived CDR1 and CDR2 are MNHEY and SVGAGI. V was pared by 0 bases and J by 6 bases, with 8 bases between. CDR3 sequence reads: CASSYSIYAEAFF. CDR3 DNA sequence: TGTGCCAGCAGTTACTCGATATATGCTGAAGCTTTCTTT.

Only one count was recorded for this clone. The chain employs TRBV19 and TRBJ1-1; D call uncertain. Germline CDR1 reads LNHDA; CDR2 reads SQIVND (reference sequence). This CDR3 region has 15 residues. V was pared by 5 bases and J by 1 base, with 14 bases between. The CDR3 region is CASSVPRWGNTEAFF. DNA for the CDR3: TGTGCCAGTAGTGTCCCCAGGTGGGGGAACACTGAAGCTTTCTTT.

The chain joins TRBV5-1 to TRBJ2-7; D may be TRBD1 (6 bases). V was shortened by 4 bases and J by 7 bases, with 18 bases between the two germline ends. The germline CDR1 and CDR2 sequences are SGHRS and YFSETQ. CDR3 length equals 14 residues. The CDR3 sequence: CASSPPTGSSEQYF. CDR3 in DNA: TGCGCCAGCAGCCCGCCGACAGGTAGCTCGGAGCAGTACTTC.

The chain employs TRBV9 and TRBJ2-2; 7 bases fit TRBD2. V was clipped by 0 bases and J by 0 bases; unmatched bases: 5. From germline, CDR1 is SGDLS and CDR2 YYNGEE. CDR3 length: 17 amino acids. CDR3 sequence reads: CASSVGAAGANTGELFF. In nucleotides, the CDR3 is TGTGCCAGCAGCGTAGGAGCGGCGGGGGCGAACACCGGGGAGCTGTTTTTT.

The sample holds one count of this clone. This rearrangement joins TRBV9 to TRBJ1-1, with a weak D call TRBD1 (6 bases). The CDR3 is 15 amino acids. CDR1 is SGDLS, CDR2 YYNGEE, per germline. The V and J ends lost 3 bases and 1 base respectively, with 13 bases between them. CDR3 sequence: CASSGESQGNTEAFF. CDR3 bases: TGTGCCAGCAGCGGAGAATCACAGGGGAACACTGAAGCTTTCTTT.

This sequence joins TRBV9 and TRBJ2-2, with TRBD1 matching 7 bases. The CDR3 consists of 16 residues. V lost 3 bases and J lost 7; bases outside the gene matches: 12. Germline CDR1 reads SGDLS; CDR2 reads YYNGEE. In DNA, the CDR3 is TGTGCCAGCAGCGGCCGACAGGGCGGAAGTAGCGGGGAGCTGTTTTTT. Its translation is CASSGRQGGSSGELFF.

This clone was counted a few times. This chain connects TRBV30 to TRBJ1-1; D unclear. Germline assignment: CDR1 GTSNPN and CDR2 SVGIG (reference sequence). V lost 0 bases and J lost 1, with 6 bases in between. CDR3 size: 13 residues. Here the CDR3 DNA reads TGTGCCTGGAGTGTAGACTCGAACACTGAAGCTTTCTTT. Amino acid sequence: CAWSVDSNTEAFF.

V gene TRBV19 combines with J gene TRBJ2-1; no clear D gene. The CDR3 has 13 residues. The ends were cut back, 8 bases at V and 7 bases at J, with 15 bases in the middle. Germline V gene lookup returns CDR1 LNHDA and CDR2 SQIVND (reference sequence). CDR3 sequence reads: CASPSPLGNEQFF. CDR3 nucleotides: TGTGCCAGTCCATCCCCGCTCGGGAATGAGCAGTTCTTC.

This clone was seen just once. This rearrangement joins TRBV6-5 to TRBJ2-1, with D unresolved. CDR3 length equals 13 residues. Looked up from germline, CDR1 is MNHEY and CDR2 is SVGAGI. Trimming cost V 0 bases and J 9 bases, with 9 bases left between them. The CDR3 reads CASSYSSYGEQFF. Here the CDR3 DNA reads TGTGCCAGCAGTTACTCCTCCTACGGTGAGCAGTTCTTC.

The chain employs TRBV7-9 and TRBJ2-1, with D possibly being TRBD2 (7 bases). CDR3 size: 11 residues. V gave up 3 bases and J gave up 13 bases, with 10 bases separating them. Germline loops: CDR1 SEHNR, CDR2 FQNEAQ (reference sequence). The DNA of the CDR3 is TGTGCCAGCAGCTTCGGCGGGGGCCAGTTCTTC. It yields the protein CASSFGGGQFF. Drawing the rest from reference TRBV7-9 and TRBJ2-1, the complete variable domain is DTGVSQNPRHKITKRGQNVTFRCDPISEHNRLYWYRQTLGQGPEFLTYFQNEAQLEKSRLLSDRFSAERPKGSFSTLEIQRTEQGDSAMYLCASSFGGGQFFGPGTRLTVL.